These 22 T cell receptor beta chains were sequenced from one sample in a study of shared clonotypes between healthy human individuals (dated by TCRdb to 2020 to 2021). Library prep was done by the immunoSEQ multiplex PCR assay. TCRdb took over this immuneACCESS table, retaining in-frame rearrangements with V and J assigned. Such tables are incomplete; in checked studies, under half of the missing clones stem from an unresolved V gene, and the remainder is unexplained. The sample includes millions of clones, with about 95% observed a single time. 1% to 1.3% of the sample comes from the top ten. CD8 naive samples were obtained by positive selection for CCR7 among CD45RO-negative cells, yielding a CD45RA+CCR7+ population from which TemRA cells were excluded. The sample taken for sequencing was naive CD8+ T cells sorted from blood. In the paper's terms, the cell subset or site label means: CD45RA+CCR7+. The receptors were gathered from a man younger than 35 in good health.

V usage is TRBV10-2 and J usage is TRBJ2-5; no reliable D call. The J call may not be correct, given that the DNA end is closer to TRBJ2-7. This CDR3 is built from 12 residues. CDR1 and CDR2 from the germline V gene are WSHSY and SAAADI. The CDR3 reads CASSDSAYEQYF. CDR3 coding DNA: TGCGCCAGCAGTGACAGTGCCTACGAGCAGTACTTC.

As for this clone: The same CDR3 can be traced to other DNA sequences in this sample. Here the CDR3 DNA reads TGTGCCAGCAGCTTTGGGGAACAAGAGACCCAGTACTTC. It codes for CASSFGEQETQYF. The chain couples TRBV7-9 to TRBJ2-5, with no clear D. V was pared by 3 bases and J by 2 bases, with 7 bases between. Per the germline V gene, CDR1 is SEHNR and CDR2 is FQNEAQ (reference sequence). The CDR3 spans 13 residues.

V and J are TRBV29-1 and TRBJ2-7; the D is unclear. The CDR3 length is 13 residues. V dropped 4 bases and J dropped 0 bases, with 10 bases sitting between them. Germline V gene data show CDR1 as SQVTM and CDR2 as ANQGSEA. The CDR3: CSVVEVNSYEQYF. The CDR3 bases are TGCAGCGTTGTCGAGGTTAACTCCTACGAGCAGTACTTC.

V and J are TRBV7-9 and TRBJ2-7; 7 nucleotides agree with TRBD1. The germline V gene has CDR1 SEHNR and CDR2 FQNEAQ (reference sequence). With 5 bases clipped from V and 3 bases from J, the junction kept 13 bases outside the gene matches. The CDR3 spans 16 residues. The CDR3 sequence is CASSPGDSLPGYEQYF. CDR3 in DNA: TGTGCCAGCAGCCCAGGGGACAGTCTACCAGGCTACGAGCAGTACTTC.

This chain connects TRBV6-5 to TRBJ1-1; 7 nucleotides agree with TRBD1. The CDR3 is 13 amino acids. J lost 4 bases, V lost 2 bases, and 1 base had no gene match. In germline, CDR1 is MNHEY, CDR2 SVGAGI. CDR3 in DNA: TGTGCCAGCAGTTACGACAGGGTCACTGAAGCTTTCTTT. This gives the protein CASSYDRVTEAFF.

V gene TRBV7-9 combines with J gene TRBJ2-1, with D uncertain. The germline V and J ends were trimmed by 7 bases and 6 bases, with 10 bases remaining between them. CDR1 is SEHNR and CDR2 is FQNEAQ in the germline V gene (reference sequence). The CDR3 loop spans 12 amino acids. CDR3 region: CASTETVNEQFF. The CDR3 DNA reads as TGTGCCAGCACGGAGACGGTCAATGAGCAGTTCTTC.

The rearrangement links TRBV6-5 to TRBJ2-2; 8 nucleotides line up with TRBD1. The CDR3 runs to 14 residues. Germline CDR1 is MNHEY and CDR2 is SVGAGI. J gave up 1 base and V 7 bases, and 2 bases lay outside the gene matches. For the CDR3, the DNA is TGTGCCAGCACGGACAGGGAGAACACCGGGGAGCTGTTTTTT. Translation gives CASTDRENTGELFF.

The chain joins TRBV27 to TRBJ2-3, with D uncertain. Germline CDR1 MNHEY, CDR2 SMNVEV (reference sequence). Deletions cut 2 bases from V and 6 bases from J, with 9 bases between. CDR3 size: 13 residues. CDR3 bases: TGTGCCAGCAGTTTAACGGTGTGGGATACGCAGTATTTT. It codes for CASSLTVWDTQYF.

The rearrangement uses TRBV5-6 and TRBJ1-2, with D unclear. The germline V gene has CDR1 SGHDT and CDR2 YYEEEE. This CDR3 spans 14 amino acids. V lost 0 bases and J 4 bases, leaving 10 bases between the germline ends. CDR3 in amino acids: CASSLEEGVYGYTF. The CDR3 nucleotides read TGTGCCAGCAGCTTGGAAGAGGGAGTCTATGGCTACACCTTC.

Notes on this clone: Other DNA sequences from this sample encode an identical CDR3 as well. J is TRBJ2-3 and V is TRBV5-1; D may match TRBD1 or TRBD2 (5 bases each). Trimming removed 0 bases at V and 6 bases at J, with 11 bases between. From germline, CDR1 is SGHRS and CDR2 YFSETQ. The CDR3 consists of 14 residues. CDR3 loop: CASSLGPGTDTQYF. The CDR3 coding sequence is TGCGCCAGCAGCTTGGGGCCAGGGACGGATACGCAGTATTTT.

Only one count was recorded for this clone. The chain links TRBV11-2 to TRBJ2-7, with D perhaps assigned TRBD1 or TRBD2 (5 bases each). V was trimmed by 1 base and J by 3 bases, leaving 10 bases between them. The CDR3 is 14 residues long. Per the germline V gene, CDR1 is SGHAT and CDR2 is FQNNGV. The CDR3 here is CASSLGDGLYEQYF. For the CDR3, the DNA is TGTGCCAGCAGCTTAGGGGACGGGCTCTACGAGCAGTACTTC.

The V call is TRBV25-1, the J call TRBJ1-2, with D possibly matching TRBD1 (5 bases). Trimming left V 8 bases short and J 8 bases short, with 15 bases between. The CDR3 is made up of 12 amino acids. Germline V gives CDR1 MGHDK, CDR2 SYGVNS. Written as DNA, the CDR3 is TGTGCCAGCTCCTTAGGGGTTGGGGGCTACACCTTC. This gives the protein CASSLGVGGYTF.

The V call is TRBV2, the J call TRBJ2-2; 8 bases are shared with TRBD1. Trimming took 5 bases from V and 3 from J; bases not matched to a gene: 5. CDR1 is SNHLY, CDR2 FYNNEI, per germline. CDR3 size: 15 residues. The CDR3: CASSSDRGDTGELFF. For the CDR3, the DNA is TGTGCCAGCAGTTCAGACAGGGGAGACACCGGGGAGCTGTTTTTT.

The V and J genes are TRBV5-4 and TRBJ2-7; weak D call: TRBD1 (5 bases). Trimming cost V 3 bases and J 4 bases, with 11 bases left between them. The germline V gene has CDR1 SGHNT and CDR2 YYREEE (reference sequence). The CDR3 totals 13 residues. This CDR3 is CASSYAAGYEQYF. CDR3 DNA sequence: TGTGCCAGCAGCTACGCCGCAGGGTACGAGCAGTACTTC.

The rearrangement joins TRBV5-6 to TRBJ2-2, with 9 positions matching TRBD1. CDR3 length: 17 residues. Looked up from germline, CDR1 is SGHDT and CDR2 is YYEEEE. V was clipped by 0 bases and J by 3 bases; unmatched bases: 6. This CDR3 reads CASSLGRDREYTGELFF. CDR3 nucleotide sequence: TGTGCCAGCAGCTTGGGTAGGGACAGGGAGTACACCGGGGAGCTGTTTTTT.

The CDR3 loop is CASSPGTSWETQYF. The CDR3 DNA reads as TGTGCCAGCAGCCCGGGGACATCCTGGGAGACCCAGTACTTC. The chain links TRBV5-6 to TRBJ2-5; possibly TRBD1 for D (6 bases). CDR3 length: 14 amino acids. CDR1 SGHDT and CDR2 YYEEEE come from the germline V gene. V dropped 4 bases and J dropped 5 bases, with 15 bases sitting between them.

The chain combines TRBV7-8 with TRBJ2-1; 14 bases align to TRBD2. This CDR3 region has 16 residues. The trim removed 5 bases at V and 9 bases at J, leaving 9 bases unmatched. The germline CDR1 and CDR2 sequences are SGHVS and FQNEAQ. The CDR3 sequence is CASSPPGLAGVGEQFF. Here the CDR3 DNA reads TGTGCCAGCAGCCCGCCGGGACTAGCGGGGGTTGGTGAGCAGTTCTTC.

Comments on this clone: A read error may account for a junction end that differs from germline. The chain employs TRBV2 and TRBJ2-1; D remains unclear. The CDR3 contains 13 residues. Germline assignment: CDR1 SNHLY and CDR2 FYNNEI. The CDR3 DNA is TGTGCCAGCAGTGAAGGGGTACTCCCCCATTCGATCTTC. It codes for CASSEGVLPHSIF.

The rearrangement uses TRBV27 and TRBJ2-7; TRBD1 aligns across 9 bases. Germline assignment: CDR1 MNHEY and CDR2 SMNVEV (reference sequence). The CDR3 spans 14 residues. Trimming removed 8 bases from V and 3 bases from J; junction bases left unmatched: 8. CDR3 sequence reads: CASGPGTGFYEQYF. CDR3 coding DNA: TGTGCCAGCGGCCCCGGGACAGGGTTCTACGAGCAGTACTTC.

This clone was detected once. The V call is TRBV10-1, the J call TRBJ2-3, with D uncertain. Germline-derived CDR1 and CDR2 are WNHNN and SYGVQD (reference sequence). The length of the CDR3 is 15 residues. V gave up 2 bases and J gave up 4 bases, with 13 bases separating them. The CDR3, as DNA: TGCGCCAGCAGTGAGGAATCTGACCCTCCAGATACGCAGTATTTT. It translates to CASSEESDPPDTQYF.

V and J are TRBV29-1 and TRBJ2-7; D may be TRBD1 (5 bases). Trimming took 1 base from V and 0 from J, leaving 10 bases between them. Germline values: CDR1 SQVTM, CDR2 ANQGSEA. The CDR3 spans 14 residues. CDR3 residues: CSVEVGDSSYEQYF. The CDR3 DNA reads TGCAGCGTTGAAGTAGGCGACAGCTCCTACGAGCAGTACTTC.

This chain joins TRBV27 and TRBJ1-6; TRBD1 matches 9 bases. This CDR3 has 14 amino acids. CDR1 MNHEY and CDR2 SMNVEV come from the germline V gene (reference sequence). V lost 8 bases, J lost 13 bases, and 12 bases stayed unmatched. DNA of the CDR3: TGTGCCAGCGCCACCGGGACAGGGCATTTTCCCCTCCACTTT. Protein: CASATGTGHFPLHF.